The 20 T cell receptor beta chains listed next were all sequenced from one sample in a study of blood T cell repertoires in COVID-19. This table comes from immunoSEQ multiplex PCR, and its TCRdb copy is limited to in-frame clones, with some not included. The sample yields about 160,000 clones, approximately 90% seen once. The material sequenced was peripheral blood. Receptors originate from a man aged 25 to 40 with COVID-19, enrolled during active disease.

The CDR3 DNA sequence: TGTGCCAGCAGCGCGCCTACCCGGGACACTTTATTGAACACTGAAGCTTTCTTT. The encoded protein is CASSAPTRDTLLNTEAFF. The chain links TRBV9 to TRBJ1-1, with D perhaps TRBD1 (6 bases). The V gene lost 3 bases and the J gene lost 0 bases, with 21 bases spanning the gap. This CDR3 contains 18 residues. Germline V lookup: CDR1 SGDLS, CDR2 YYNGEE.

V is TRBV7-3 and J is TRBJ1-1; tentative D call: TRBD1 (6 bases). The V gene's germline CDR1 is SGHTA and CDR2 FQGTGA. V was shortened by 0 bases and J by 4 bases, with 9 bases between the two germline ends. The CDR3 loop spans 14 amino acids. The CDR3 here is CASSLTGHLTEAFF. Here the CDR3 DNA reads TGTGCCAGCAGCTTAACGGGACACCTCACTGAAGCTTTCTTT.

This clone was picked up one time. The V and J genes are TRBV7-2 and TRBJ2-5; D may be TRBD2 (6 bases). There are 14 residues in the CDR3. In germline, CDR1 is SGHTA, CDR2 FQGNSA. Trimming pared 1 base from V and 3 bases from J, leaving 9 bases between. The CDR3 loop reads CASSLVAGKETQYF. As DNA, the CDR3 is TGTGCCAGCAGCTTAGTGGCGGGAAAAGAGACCCAGTACTTC.

Written as DNA, the CDR3 is TGTGCCAGCAGTTACTCGACAGGGATAGGGTCTGGCTACACCTTC. Residues: CASSYSTGIGSGYTF. The chain couples TRBV6-5 to TRBJ1-2; 7 bases line up with TRBD1. The CDR3 runs 15 residues. With V trimmed by 0 bases and J by 7 bases, 8 bases remained unmatched. Germline V gene data show CDR1 as MNHEY and CDR2 as SVGAGI.

The rearrangement uses TRBV7-9 and TRBJ1-6; D perhaps matches TRBD1 (6 bases). Germline V CDR1 and CDR2: SEHNR, FQNEAQ (reference sequence). The V gene lost 5 bases and the J gene lost 6 bases, with 11 bases spanning the gap. The CDR3 loop spans 14 amino acids. In nucleotides, the CDR3 is TGTGCCAGCAGCATTGGACAGATTAATTCACCCCTCCACTTT. Protein sequence: CASSIGQINSPLHF.

The J gene is TRBJ2-7, the V gene TRBV9; D may be TRBD1 (5 bases). V was shortened by 0 bases and J by 5 bases, with 15 bases between the two germline ends. This CDR3 comprises 15 residues. Germline assignment: CDR1 SGDLS and CDR2 YYNGEE. Here the CDR3 reads CASSVEGFYSNEQYF. In DNA form, the CDR3 reads TGTGCCAGCAGCGTAGAGGGGTTTTACTCAAACGAGCAGTACTTC. Complete variable domain (other parts from reference TRBV9 and TRBJ2-7): DSGVTQTPKHLITATGQRVTLRCSPRSGDLSVYWYQQSLDQGLQFLIQYYNGEERAKGNILERFSAQQFPDLHSELNLSSLELGDSALYFCASSVEGFYSNEQYFGPGTRLTVT.

This chain joins TRBV7-9 and TRBJ2-1; 7 bases line up with TRBD2. CDR3 size: 16 residues. Germline loops: CDR1 SEHNR, CDR2 FQNEAQ (reference sequence). V shed 5 bases and J 0 bases; nucleotides not matched to a gene: 7. The CDR3 nucleotides are TGTGCCAGCAGCCCCGGGGGGAAGGGCTCCTACAATGAGCAGTTCTTC. It translates to CASSPGGKGSYNEQFF. The whole variable domain, filled in from reference TRBV7-9 and TRBJ2-1, reads DTGVSQNPRHKITKRGQNVTFRCDPISEHNRLYWYRQTLGQGPEFLTYFQNEAQLEKSRLLSDRFSAERPKGSFSTLEIQRTEQGDSAMYLCASSPGGKGSYNEQFFGPGTRLTVL.

This chain uses TRBV6-5 with TRBJ1-2; 12 nucleotides agree with TRBD1. Germline CDR1 MNHEY, CDR2 SVGAGI. The junction had 3 bases not matched to a gene; V was cut back by 0 bases and J by 4 bases. This CDR3 is built from 16 residues. CDR3 region: CASSYSGTGGPYGYTF. The CDR3 coding sequence is TGTGCCAGCAGTTACTCGGGGACAGGGGGCCCCTATGGCTACACCTTC.

V usage is TRBV6-2 or TRBV6-3 and J usage is TRBJ1-1; the D gene is possibly TRBD1 (5 bases). V lost 0 bases, J lost 2 bases, and 13 bases lay in between. The CDR3 sequence is 16 residues long. Germline V gene lookup returns CDR1 MNHEY and CDR2 SVGEGT. The DNA of the CDR3 is TGTGCCAGCAGTTACTCTACGGGACTTCCCAACACTGAAGCTTTCTTT. Residues: CASSYSTGLPNTEAFF.

This clone was counted a few times. The chain uses TRBV9 and TRBJ2-7; 9 nucleotides align to TRBD2. This CDR3 region has 15 residues. The V and J ends lost 1 base and 0 bases, in that order; junction bases with no gene match: 2. Looked up from germline, CDR1 is SGDLS and CDR2 is YYNGEE. CDR3 protein: CASSVLAGSSYEQYF. In nucleotides, the CDR3 is TGTGCCAGCAGCGTACTAGCGGGGAGCTCCTACGAGCAGTACTTC.

This chain joins TRBV4-3 and TRBJ1-2, with D maybe TRBD1 (5 bases). The CDR3 covers 15 residues. CDR1 and CDR2 from the germline V gene are LGHNA and YSLEER. V gave up 0 bases and J gave up 8 bases, with 16 bases separating them. The CDR3 DNA reads as TGCGCCAGCAGCCAAGATTCCCCGGGGGAGAGGGGCTACACCTTC. Translated, it gives CASSQDSPGERGYTF.

The rearrangement joins TRBV7-2 to TRBJ1-3; D is undetermined. Germline V gives CDR1 SGHTA, CDR2 FQGNSA. This CDR3 comprises 17 residues. Between the trimmed V and J ends, which lost 0 bases and 4 bases, there was a span of 16 bases. CDR3 sequence: CASSLARASEGGNTIYF. The CDR3 DNA sequence: TGTGCCAGCAGCTTAGCTCGGGCCTCCGAGGGAGGAAACACCATATATTTT.

The V gene is TRBV2, the J gene TRBJ2-7; possibly TRBD2 for D (7 bases). Germline CDR1 reads SNHLY; CDR2 reads FYNNEI. The V gene lost 6 bases and the J gene lost 11 bases, with 17 bases spanning the gap. This CDR3 spans 12 amino acids. The DNA for the CDR3 is TGTGCCAGCAGGGGGGGGCCGGGGTTGGAGTACTTC. Translated: CASRGGPGLEYF.

The J gene is TRBJ1-1, the V gene TRBV7-8; 7 positions agree with TRBD1. V lost 5 bases to trimming and J lost 2 bases; unmatched junction nucleotides: 8. This CDR3 is built from 15 residues. Germline V gene sequence: CDR1 SGHVS, CDR2 FQNEAQ. DNA of the CDR3: TGTGCCAGCAGCCCGTGGACAGGAACAAACACTGAAGCTTTCTTT. The encoded protein is CASSPWTGTNTEAFF.

This chain links TRBV5-8 with TRBJ1-4; 10 bases align to TRBD1. Germline V CDR1 and CDR2: SGHTS, YDEGEE. V gave up 4 bases and J gave up 7 bases; unmatched junction bases: 13. The CDR3 consists of 17 residues. CDR3 loop: CASSPWGRTGGSEKLFF. In nucleotides, the CDR3 is TGTGCCAGCAGCCCCTGGGGGCGGACAGGGGGGAGTGAAAAACTGTTTTTT.

The chain is built from TRBV28 and TRBJ1-4, with 7 bases aligning to TRBD1. The ends lost 4 bases at V and 6 bases at J; junction bases unmatched: 2. The germline gives CDR1 MDHEN, CDR2 SYDVKM. This CDR3 is built from 13 residues. CDR3 nucleotide sequence: TGTGCCAGCAGTTCCGGACAGGATGAAAAACTGTTTTTT. This translates into CASSSGQDEKLFF.

This clone appeared once. The rearrangement links TRBV9 to TRBJ2-3, with 7 bases aligning to TRBD1. The CDR3 covers 15 residues. From germline, CDR1 is SGDLS and CDR2 YYNGEE. V lost 0 bases and J lost 2; bases outside the gene matches: 3. The CDR3 nucleotides are TGTGCCAGCAGCGTAGAAGGACAGGCCACAGATACGCAGTATTTT. Translation: CASSVEGQATDTQYF. The variable domain in full, completed from reference TRBV9 and TRBJ2-3, reads DSGVTQTPKHLITATGQRVTLRCSPRSGDLSVYWYQQSLDQGLQFLIQYYNGEERAKGNILERFSAQQFPDLHSELNLSSLELGDSALYFCASSVEGQATDTQYFGPGTRLTVL.

V is TRBV19 and J is TRBJ1-1; D is possibly TRBD1 (5 bases). Trimming shortened V by 6 bases and J by 6 bases, and 8 bases separated the two germline ends. CDR1 is LNHDA and CDR2 is SQIVND in the germline V gene (reference sequence). The CDR3 spans 11 residues. CDR3 DNA: TGTGCCAGTAGCTGGGGGGCTGAAGCTTTCTTT. Its protein product is CASSWGAEAFF.

The rearrangement uses TRBV29-1 and TRBJ2-1, with D possibly being TRBD2 (6 bases). The CDR3 is 15 amino acids. The germline V gene has CDR1 SQVTM and CDR2 ANQGSEA. V lost 2 bases and J 2 bases, leaving 13 bases between the germline ends. CDR3 in DNA: TGCAGCGTTGAACGTGTCGGGACTCCCTACAATGAGCAGTTCTTC. Protein: CSVERVGTPYNEQFF.

The V call is TRBV6-2 or TRBV6-3, the J call TRBJ2-3; TRBD1 agrees at 8 bases. The junction had 1 base not matched to a gene; V was cut back by 0 bases and J by 2 bases. The CDR3 spans 15 residues. Germline CDR1 and CDR2: MNHEY and SVGEGT. CDR3 nucleotide sequence: TGTGCCAGCAGTTACTCGCAGGGGGCCACAGATACGCAGTATTTT. It translates to CASSYSQGATDTQYF.